This T cell receptor beta chain is from a study of T-cell memory formation after mild COVID-19. As to this clonotype: The target antigen is unknown.

Overall study results and limits: Clones contracting over day 15 to 85 were CD4/CD8 balanced, with later expanders leaning CD4+. The main location of contracting CD4+ clones was CM and EM, and that of contracting CD8+ clones was EMRA.

TCRdb recomputed calls from the 5' RACE reads with MiXCR, one row per CDR3 protein. The table records fewer than 95,000 distinct CDR3 sequences, around an eighth of them present only once. Source material: PBMCs or a T cell subset sorted from them (not recorded which). The sequence derives from an adult woman who had mild COVID-19 (a few samples of this study predate the infection). Cell type and time point are not known.

The CDR3 bases are TGTGCCAGCAGCTTAGGAGGGATACACATTCAGTACTTC. As protein: CASSLGGIHIQYF. The V and J genes are TRBV7-8 and TRBJ2-4, with a tentative D call TRBD2 (5 bases). V lost 1 base and J lost 8, with 9 bases in between. The germline V gene has CDR1 SGHVS and CDR2 FQNEAQ. This CDR3 contains 13 residues.